This T cell receptor (beta chain) was retrieved from a study of OX40 agonist ivuxolimab in advanced cancers. Sequencing used immunoSEQ multiplex PCR; TCRdb keeps in-frame clones, though not all of them. The table records approximately 100,000 clones, 87% of them present only once. This clone was seen a few times. Its antigen is as yet unknown. The CDR3 has 15 amino acids. V lost 2 bases to trimming and J lost 8 bases; unmatched junction nucleotides: 10. CDR1 SGHTA and CDR2 FQGNSA come from the germline V gene. Notes on the study in general: Fewer expanded clones were found on average in CD4+ than in CD8+ T cells.

This clonotype was sampled from an adult with an advanced solid tumor such as melanoma, head and neck, liver or kidney cancer. Source: CD4+ or CD8+ T cells sorted from blood, taken in a trial of the OX40 agonist ivuxolimab. The chain is built from TRBV7-2 and TRBJ1-2; 8 bases align to TRBD1. The DNA for the CDR3 is TGTGCCAGCAGCTTACCCCAGGGGGCAGCGGGAGGCTACACCTTC. This gives the protein CASSLPQGAAGGYTF. Full variable domain (missing parts from reference TRBV7-2 and TRBJ1-2): GAGVSQSPSNKVTEKGKDVELRCDPISGHTALYWYRQSLGQGLEFLIYFQGNSAPDKSGLPSDRFSAERTGGSVSTLTIQRTQQEDSAVYLCASSLPQGAAGGYTFGSGTRLTVV.